This entry lists 26 T cell receptor beta chains sequenced from one sample in a study of post-analysis software for immune sequencing data. Points from the study as a whole: A few TRBV segments appeared more often in patients than in controls, and TRBV5-6, TRBV5-1 and TRBV20-1 were among these.

Unique molecular identifiers tagged the TCR beta cDNA libraries. TCRdb fed the PCR reads into MiXCR, producing one record per CDR3 protein. The table includes about 770,000 distinct CDR3 sequences, 35% to 55% detected once. Their cognate antigens are unknown. The specimen sequenced was blood. Every receptor here comes from a girl aged 10 to 17 with multiple sclerosis.

This clonotype occurred a few times. This chain links TRBV15 with TRBJ2-1, with D possibly being TRBD2 (6 bases). Germline lookup yields CDR1 LNHNV and CDR2 YYDKDF (reference sequence). Trimming took 0 bases from V and 6 from J, leaving 15 bases between them. CDR3 length: 16 amino acids. CDR3 region: CATSRDKGGTGNEQFF. CDR3 bases: TGTGCCACCAGCAGAGATAAGGGCGGGACGGGCAATGAGCAGTTCTTC.

The CDR3 DNA reads TGTGCCAGCAGCTTAGCACTAGCGGGAGTAGCTGAGCAGTACTTC. This gives the protein CASSLALAGVAEQYF. The chain links TRBV7-9 to TRBJ2-5, with 11 bases matching TRBD2. This CDR3 is 15 amino acids long. Germline V lookup: CDR1 SEHNR, CDR2 FQNEAQ (reference sequence). The J segment lost 11 bases and the V segment lost 0 bases, leaving 8 bases of the junction unmatched.

This sequence joins TRBV27 and TRBJ2-5, with a tentative D call TRBD2 (6 bases). There are 16 residues in the CDR3. Per the germline V gene, CDR1 is MNHEY and CDR2 is SMNVEV (reference sequence). Trimming took off 2 bases at V and 6 bases at J, with 19 bases between the two ends. CDR3 DNA sequence: TGTGCCAGCAGTTTACTGGGCGGGAACGGGCAAAAGACCCAGTACTTC. Encoded protein: CASSLLGGNGQKTQYF.

The chain combines TRBV20-1 with TRBJ2-1; 13 bases are a match to TRBD2. Trimming took 3 bases from V and 9 from J; bases not matched to a gene: 5. Germline loops: CDR1 DFQATT, CDR2 SNEGSKA (reference sequence). This CDR3 is built from 14 residues. The CDR3 nucleotides read TGCAGTGCTAGCCGACTAGCGGGAGGTATTGAGCAGTTCTTC. The encoded protein is CSASRLAGGIEQFF.

V is TRBV25-1 and J is TRBJ1-2, with no clear D. CDR1 and CDR2 (germline): MGHDK, SYGVNS. Trimming cost V 2 bases and J 6 bases, with 13 bases left between them. CDR3 size: 14 residues. This chain's CDR3 is CASSEGMRTNGYTF. DNA of the CDR3: TGTGCCAGCAGTGAAGGGATGAGGACGAATGGCTACACCTTC.

V is TRBV4-1 and J is TRBJ2-1; possible D gene TRBD2, 6 bases. Trimming removed 4 bases at V and 3 bases at J, with 13 bases between. Germline CDR1 is MGHRA and CDR2 is YSYEKL. The length of the CDR3 is 15 residues. Here the CDR3 reads CASSPLADNYNEQFF. The CDR3 DNA reads as TGCGCCAGCAGCCCCTTAGCGGATAACTACAATGAGCAGTTCTTC.

The V call is TRBV7-6, the J call TRBJ1-2; TRBD1 matches at 8 bases. Trimming took 5 bases from V and 9 from J; bases not matched to a gene: 8. Germline CDR1 is SGHVS and CDR2 is FNYEAQ. The CDR3 consists of 13 residues. CDR3 loop: CASSGGQGGSYTF. The CDR3 DNA reads as TGTGCCAGCAGCGGCGGACAGGGTGGTAGCTACACCTTC.

The V call is TRBV7-8, the J call TRBJ2-1; D gene unclear. CDR1 is SGHVS, CDR2 FQNEAQ, per germline. This CDR3 is built from 16 residues. V lost 2 bases and J 6 bases, leaving 17 bases between the germline ends. CDR3 sequence: CASSLRTTQTLNEQFF. Written as DNA, the CDR3 is TGTGCCAGCAGCTTACGAACTACCCAAACCCTCAATGAGCAGTTCTTC.

This clonotype came up a few times. The chain joins TRBV5-1 to TRBJ2-1; 9 bases agree with TRBD2. J gave up 7 bases and V 7 bases, and 9 bases lay outside the gene matches. Germline loops: CDR1 SGHRS, CDR2 YFSETQ. The CDR3 contains 14 residues. The CDR3 reads CASSGTSPLNEQFF. The CDR3 nucleotides read TGCGCCAGCTCGGGGACTAGCCCATTGAATGAGCAGTTCTTC.

This clonotype was seen more than once but under ten times. The chain is built from TRBV9 and TRBJ1-2; TRBD1 aligns across 9 bases. The length of the CDR3 is 15 residues. The germline gives CDR1 SGDLS, CDR2 YYNGEE. The J segment lost 2 bases and the V segment lost 4 bases, leaving 6 bases of the junction unmatched. The CDR3 sequence is CASSSWTGENYGYTF. The CDR3 DNA sequence: TGTGCCAGCAGCTCTTGGACAGGGGAGAACTATGGCTACACCTTC.

The chain combines TRBV7-9 with TRBJ1-2; D uncertain. V was shortened by 10 bases and J by 2 bases, with 8 bases between the two germline ends. Germline loops: CDR1 SEHNR, CDR2 FQNEAQ (reference sequence). The CDR3 covers 11 residues. In DNA form, the CDR3 reads TGTGCCATCCCCGGGAACTATGGCTACACCTTC. It translates to CAIPGNYGYTF.

The chain has TRBV11-2 and TRBJ1-2; 7 bases align to TRBD1. The germline CDR1 and CDR2 sequences are SGHAT and FQNNGV. Germline trimming cut 5 bases from V and 2 bases from J; bases unmatched to any gene: 8. CDR3 length: 15 amino acids. The CDR3 is CASSGEGAANYGYTF. The CDR3, as DNA: TGTGCCAGCAGCGGAGAGGGGGCGGCCAACTATGGCTACACCTTC.

V is TRBV6-5 and J is TRBJ2-7, with TRBD2 matching over 8 bases. Germline assignment: CDR1 MNHEY and CDR2 SVGAGI. V gave up 4 bases and J gave up 4 bases; unmatched junction bases: 9. The CDR3 loop spans 15 amino acids. In DNA, the CDR3 is TGTGCCAGCAGTTCGCTGGGGACTAGAGGTTACGAGCAGTACTTC. It yields the protein CASSSLGTRGYEQYF.

Concerning this clonotype itself: Relative to the germline gene, one junction end is altered; a read error may explain this. This chain connects TRBV4-3 to TRBJ2-7; D is possibly TRBD1 (5 bases). CDR3 length: 15 residues. Germline V CDR1 and CDR2: LGHNA, YSLEER. CDR3 sequence reads: CASSQELTATYGQYF. As DNA, the CDR3 is TGCGCCAGCAGCCAAGAATTGACAGCCACCTACGGGCAGTACTTC.

J is TRBJ2-7 and V is TRBV7-2; the D gene is possibly TRBD2 (6 bases). This CDR3 region has 16 residues. With 1 base removed from V and 0 bases from J, the gap between germline ends came to 13 bases. CDR1 is SGHTA and CDR2 is FQGNSA in the germline V gene. The DNA for the CDR3 is TGTGCCAGCAGCTTAGAGGGGACGGACTACTCCTACGAGCAGTACTTC. As protein: CASSLEGTDYSYEQYF.

The chain recombines TRBV20-1 with TRBJ2-7; TRBD1 might be the D (5 bases). CDR1 and CDR2 (germline): DFQATT, SNEGSKA (reference sequence). The CDR3 sequence is 13 residues long. V was trimmed by 4 bases and J by 1 base, leaving 11 bases between them. The CDR3 here is CSATVRGSYEQYF. CDR3 in DNA: TGCAGTGCTACCGTAAGGGGTTCCTACGAGCAGTACTTC.

This clonotype showed up just once. The chain employs TRBV18 and TRBJ2-7, with a weak D call TRBD1 (5 bases). This CDR3 is 16 amino acids long. V lost 8 bases and J 3 bases, leaving 23 bases between the germline ends. CDR1 and CDR2 (germline): KGHSH, LQKENI. The CDR3 here is CASKGASGWGIYEQYF. The CDR3 DNA is TGTGCCAGCAAAGGGGCTTCAGGTTGGGGCATCTACGAGCAGTACTTC.

V and J are TRBV6-2 or TRBV6-3 and TRBJ2-5; D uncertain. CDR3 size: 12 residues. In germline, CDR1 is MNHEY, CDR2 SVGEGT. V lost 5 bases to trimming and J lost 5 bases, with 9 bases between them. This CDR3 is CASSRLMETQYF. The DNA for the CDR3 is TGTGCCAGCAGTCGTCTGATGGAGACCCAGTACTTC.

A word on this clonotype: It may be a read error: a sequence one base away is much more abundant. The gene calls are TRBV20-1 and TRBJ2-1; 10 bases line up with TRBD2. J lost 9 bases, V lost 7 bases, and 12 bases had no gene match. Per the germline V gene, CDR1 is DFQATT and CDR2 is SNEGSKA (reference sequence). CDR3 size: 14 residues. CDR3 loop: CSVSAGGPVGEQFF. The CDR3 nucleotides read TGCAGTGTGTCAGCGGGAGGGCCGGTGGGTGAGCAGTTCTTC.

About this clonotype itself: One junction end disagrees with the germline gene, perhaps due to a read error. The chain is built from TRBV7-6 and TRBJ2-1; D not certain. The CDR3 is 13 amino acids. Germline lookup yields CDR1 SGHVS and CDR2 FNYEAQ. CDR3 region: CASSSESFNKQFF. The CDR3 bases are TGTGCCAGCAGCTCCGAAAGCTTCAATAAGCAGTTCTTC. The full variable domain, completed using reference TRBV7-6 and TRBJ2-1, is GAGVSQSPRYKVTKRGQDVALRCDPISGHVSLYWYRQALGQGPEFLTYFNYEAQQDKSGLPNDRFSAERPEGSISTLTIQRTEQRDSAMYRCASSSESFNKQFFGPGTRLTVL.

The chain links TRBV24-1 to TRBJ1-5; D ambiguous. The CDR3 is made up of 13 amino acids. V lost 8 bases and J lost 6, with 13 bases in between. Germline V gives CDR1 KGHDR, CDR2 SFDVKD. The chain's CDR3 is CATMSGSGQPQHF. CDR3 coding DNA: TGTGCCACCATGTCGGGATCGGGTCAGCCCCAGCATTTT.

The chain is built from TRBV29-1 and TRBJ2-5; 9 bases map to TRBD1. This CDR3 contains 15 residues. Germline-derived CDR1 and CDR2 are SQVTM and ANQGSEA. Trimming removed 4 bases from V and 5 bases from J; junction bases left unmatched: 11. CDR3 DNA: TGCAGCGTTGTGCGGACCGGGACAGGGTGGGAGACCCAGTACTTC. This gives the protein CSVVRTGTGWETQYF. The variable domain in full, with the rest retrieved from reference TRBV29-1 and TRBJ2-5, is SAVISQKPSRDICQRGTSLTIQCQVDSQVTMMFWYRQQPGQSLTLIATANQGSEATYESGFVIDKFPISRPNLTFSTLTVSNMSPEDSSIYLCSVVRTGTGWETQYFGPGTRLLVL.

This clonotype was seen a single time. J is TRBJ2-1 and V is TRBV5-1; unclear D gene. Germline CDR1 reads SGHRS; CDR2 reads YFSETQ. V was trimmed by 4 bases and J by 0 bases, leaving 17 bases between them. This CDR3 is built from 17 residues. Here the CDR3 reads CASSPEDPANSYNEQFF. In DNA, the CDR3 is TGCGCCAGCAGCCCGGAAGACCCAGCAAACTCCTACAATGAGCAGTTCTTC.

The chain carries TRBV20-1 and TRBJ1-6; perhaps TRBD1 as D (6 bases). CDR3 size: 16 residues. CDR1 DFQATT and CDR2 SNEGSKA come from the germline V gene (reference sequence). The germline V and J ends were trimmed by 0 bases and 5 bases, with 14 bases remaining between them. CDR3 nucleotides: TGCAGTGCTAGAGATTGGGGACAAAATGATAATTCACCCCTCCACTTT. Its translation is CSARDWGQNDNSPLHF.

This sequence joins TRBV6-5 and TRBJ2-7, with 7 nucleotides matching TRBD1. The J call may be mistaken, given a closer DNA end match to TRBJ2-1. This CDR3 contains 14 residues. CDR1 is MNHEY, CDR2 SVGAGI, per germline. The CDR3 nucleotides are TGTGCCAGCAGTTACTCATCAGGGGGCAATGAGCAGTTCTTC. This translates into CASSYSSGGNEQFF.

As to this clonotype: Relative to the germline gene, one junction end is altered; a read error may explain this. V usage is TRBV12-3 or TRBV12-4 and J usage is TRBJ2-7; TRBD1 matches at 9 bases. The CDR3 contains 14 residues. The CDR3 region has the DNA TGTACCAGCAGTTCGGGACAGGGAAACTACGAGCAGTACTTC. This sequence encodes CTSSSGQGNYEQYF.